A single sample gave rise to the 17 T cell receptor beta chains below, sequenced in a study of shared clonotypes between healthy human individuals. Profiling relied on immunoSEQ multiplex PCR, and the TCRdb table lists in-frame clones only, not all of them. This sample has over 950,000 clones, with approximately 80% found just once. Material for sequencing was memory CD4+ T cells from PBMCs. As for subset: CD45RA-negative fraction. These receptors were collected from a man younger than 35 in good health. Some clones in this sample may be carry-over from other donors' samples.

The chain employs TRBV19 and TRBJ1-2, with D possibly matching TRBD1 (6 bases). Germline values: CDR1 LNHDA, CDR2 SQIVND (reference sequence). V lost 3 bases to trimming and J lost 2 bases, with 13 bases between them. The CDR3 extends over 15 amino acids. The chain's CDR3 is CASSIVGAMNYGYTF. CDR3 DNA: TGTGCCAGTAGTATTGTGGGGGCCATGAACTATGGCTACACCTTC.

This clone was picked up many times. The V gene is TRBV7-8, the J gene TRBJ1-2, with 7 bases aligning to TRBD1. The length of the CDR3 is 14 residues. From germline, CDR1 is SGHVS and CDR2 FQNEAQ. Losses at the gene ends were 4 bases for V and 4 bases for J; bases not matched to a gene: 6. The CDR3 spells CASSSGQATYGYTF. The DNA for the CDR3 is TGTGCCAGCAGCTCCGGACAGGCCACCTATGGCTACACCTTC.

The V and J genes are TRBV7-8 and TRBJ2-2; either TRBD1 or TRBD2 may supply D (5 bases each). V was cut by 1 base and J by 4 bases, with 13 bases left in between. The CDR3 consists of 16 residues. The V gene's germline CDR1 is SGHVS and CDR2 FQNEAQ. The CDR3 loop is CASSLVGDLLTGELFF. CDR3 nucleotide sequence: TGTGCCAGCAGCTTAGTAGGGGACCTTCTCACCGGGGAGCTGTTTTTT.

A word on this clone: The sample has other DNA sequences that encode this CDR3 too. The chain couples TRBV28 to TRBJ2-5, with unresolved D. V was pared by 3 bases and J by 5 bases, with 4 bases between. This CDR3 is built from 11 residues. Looked up from germline, CDR1 is MDHEN and CDR2 is SYDVKM. CDR3 in amino acids: CASSFLETQYF. The CDR3 DNA is TGTGCCAGCAGTTTCTTGGAGACCCAGTACTTC.

The V and J genes are TRBV28 and TRBJ2-1; D is unclear. The CDR3 spans 12 residues. Trimming left V 3 bases short and J 7 bases short, with 7 bases between. Germline lookup yields CDR1 MDHEN and CDR2 SYDVKM. Here the CDR3 reads CASSFGINEQFF. The CDR3 coding sequence is TGTGCCAGCAGTTTTGGAATAAATGAGCAGTTCTTC.

The V call is TRBV2, the J call TRBJ2-2; 14 bases line up with TRBD2. The ends lost 3 bases at V and 6 bases at J; junction bases unmatched: 12. CDR1 is SNHLY and CDR2 is FYNNEI in the germline V gene. The CDR3 loop spans 19 amino acids. CDR3 coding DNA: TGTGCCAGCAGTGAGGACGGGACTAGCGGGAGTTTATTCGCCGGGGAGCTGTTTTTT. Its translation: CASSEDGTSGSLFAGELFF.

V is TRBV6-1 and J is TRBJ1-5; maybe TRBD1 (5 bases). Trimming removed 0 bases from V and 5 bases from J, with 11 bases in between. CDR3 length: 15 residues. Germline V gene lookup returns CDR1 MNHNS and CDR2 SASEGT. The chain's CDR3 is CASSEAGDPYQPQHF. CDR3 nucleotides: TGTGCCAGCAGTGAAGCAGGGGACCCTTATCAGCCCCAGCATTTT.

Written as DNA, the CDR3 is TGTGCCAGCAGCCTCGACCAATACAATGAGCAGTTCTTC. It translates to CASSLDQYNEQFF. The chain recombines TRBV28 with TRBJ2-1; D call uncertain. Germline values: CDR1 MDHEN, CDR2 SYDVKM. Trimming pared 6 bases from V and 4 bases from J, leaving 10 bases between. This CDR3 has 13 residues.

This chain connects TRBV5-1 to TRBJ2-5, with D unresolved. Looked up from germline, CDR1 is SGHRS and CDR2 is YFSETQ. The V gene lost 0 bases and the J gene lost 4 bases, with 13 bases spanning the gap. CDR3 length: 15 residues. The CDR3 DNA sequence: TGCGCCAGCAGCTTGGGGGCCACCTCAGGAGAGACCCAGTACTTC. It codes for CASSLGATSGETQYF.

This clone was seen a handful of times. The rearrangement links TRBV5-6 to TRBJ2-2; 9 positions agree with TRBD2. The J segment lost 0 bases and the V segment lost 7 bases, leaving 13 bases of the junction unmatched. The germline gives CDR1 SGHDT, CDR2 YYEEEE. CDR3 length: 18 residues. In DNA form, the CDR3 reads TGTGCCAGCTTTTGGACGGCGGGAGGGGGAGCGAACACCGGGGAGCTGTTTTTT. Translating it yields CASFWTAGGGANTGELFF.

This chain uses TRBV6-1 with TRBJ1-5, with a weak D call TRBD1 (5 bases). The CDR3 has 16 residues. V shed 4 bases and J shed 2 bases, with 15 bases lying between them. CDR1 MNHNS and CDR2 SASEGT come from the germline V gene. The CDR3 nucleotides are TGTGCCAGCAGTGCCAAGGGGATTTCTGGCAATCAGCCCCAGCATTTT. Its translation: CASSAKGISGNQPQHF.

The chain combines TRBV9 with TRBJ2-7, with 8 bases that match TRBD2. Germline V lookup: CDR1 SGDLS, CDR2 YYNGEE. This CDR3 has 15 residues. V dropped 0 bases and J dropped 2; count of bases not matched to a gene: 4. The CDR3 here is CASSVAGGSPYEQYF. The CDR3 DNA sequence: TGTGCCAGCAGCGTAGCGGGGGGGTCTCCCTACGAGCAGTACTTC.

This clone showed up just once. V and J are TRBV10-2 and TRBJ2-3, with 10 bases fitting TRBD2. CDR3 length equals 15 residues. The germline CDR1 and CDR2 sequences are WSHSY and SAAADI. V shed 2 bases and J 6 bases; nucleotides not matched to a gene: 5. The CDR3 loop is CASSEGLAGVDTQYF. DNA of the CDR3: TGCGCCAGCAGTGAGGGGCTAGCGGGAGTTGATACGCAGTATTTT.

The chain combines TRBV11-3 with TRBJ2-2, with D unresolved. Germline V lookup: CDR1 SGHNT, CDR2 YENEEA. CDR3 length equals 11 residues. Trimming shortened V by 7 bases and J by 8 bases, and 8 bases separated the two germline ends. The CDR3 DNA reads as TGTGCCAGCAAAATGAGGGGGGAGCTGTTTTTT. Protein product: CASKMRGELFF.

The chain joins TRBV25-1 to TRBJ1-1, with D maybe TRBD1 (6 bases). CDR1 is MGHDK, CDR2 SYGVNS, per germline. CDR3 length equals 13 residues. Deletions cut 6 bases from V and 4 bases from J, with 12 bases between. CDR3 bases: TGTGCCAGCAGACAGGGAGGAGGCACTGAAGCTTTCTTT. This sequence encodes CASRQGGGTEAFF. Full variable domain (missing parts from reference TRBV25-1 and TRBJ1-1): EADIYQTPRYLVIGTGKKITLECSQTMGHDKMYWYQQDPGMELHLIHYSYGVNSTEKGDLSSESTVSRIRTEHFPLTLESARPSHTSQYLCASRQGGGTEAFFGQGTRLTVV.

The chain joins TRBV9 to TRBJ2-3; perhaps D is TRBD1 or TRBD2 (6 bases each). Trimming cost V 7 bases and J 0 bases, with 18 bases left between them. Germline assignment: CDR1 SGDLS and CDR2 YYNGEE. The CDR3 loop spans 16 amino acids. CDR3 sequence (DNA): TGTGCCAGCTCGGGGGCAGGGTATACTAGCACAGATACGCAGTATTTT. As protein: CASSGAGYTSTDTQYF.

The rearrangement uses TRBV4-1 and TRBJ1-1, with D possibly matching TRBD1 (5 bases). There are 13 residues in the CDR3. The germline CDR1 and CDR2 sequences are MGHRA and YSYEKL. Trimming took off 4 bases at V and 4 bases at J, with 10 bases between the two ends. CDR3 sequence: CASSPPRGTEAFF. The CDR3 DNA is TGCGCCAGCAGCCCACCGAGGGGCACTGAAGCTTTCTTT.